Following are 24 T cell receptor beta chains from one sample sequenced in a study of T cell repertoires in cytomegalovirus infection. TCRdb fed the reads into MiXCR, producing one record per CDR3 protein. The sample has some 280,000 distinct CDR3 sequences, roughly an eighth seen once. The sequencing input was PBMCs. The receptor set was obtained from a human donor in good health (CMV status not recorded). Some clones in this sample may be carry-over from other donors' samples.

The chain employs TRBV6-2 or TRBV6-3 and TRBJ1-2, with D perhaps TRBD1 (5 bases). The CDR3 extends over 13 amino acids. V lost 7 bases and J lost 3, with 12 bases in between. Germline loops: CDR1 MNHEY, CDR2 SVGEGT. The CDR3 DNA is TGTGCCAGCAACGCAGGGATTGACTATGGCTACACCTTC. This encodes CASNAGIDYGYTF.

The chain has TRBV20-1 and TRBJ2-2; 11 positions match TRBD1. With V trimmed by 0 bases and J by 6 bases, 9 bases remained unmatched. From germline, CDR1 is DFQATT and CDR2 SNEGSKA (reference sequence). CDR3 length equals 17 residues. The CDR3 region is CSARDWTGGAGAGELFF. The CDR3 region has the DNA TGCAGTGCTAGAGATTGGACAGGGGGCGCGGGGGCCGGGGAGCTGTTTTTT.

This clonotype was seen many times. The genes are TRBV4-2 and TRBJ2-7; the match to TRBD2 covers 8 bases. Germline CDR1 LGHNA, CDR2 YNFKEQ. This CDR3 comprises 15 residues. V shed 1 base, J shed 0 bases, and the junction held 2 bases outside the gene matches. CDR3 sequence reads: CASSQVREGSYEQYF. CDR3 in DNA: TGTGCCAGCAGCCAAGTTCGGGAGGGCTCCTACGAGCAGTACTTC.

The chain recombines TRBV19 with TRBJ2-7, with a weak D call TRBD2 (6 bases). Germline V lookup: CDR1 LNHDA, CDR2 SQIVND (reference sequence). Trimming took off 3 bases at V and 4 bases at J, with 13 bases between the two ends. This CDR3 spans 14 amino acids. CDR3 sequence: CASSIGGEKYEQYF. CDR3 DNA sequence: TGTGCCAGTAGTATCGGAGGGGAAAAGTACGAGCAGTACTTC. The whole variable domain, filled in from reference TRBV19 and TRBJ2-7, reads DGGITQSPKYLFRKEGQNVTLSCEQNLNHDAMYWYRQDPGQGLRLIYYSQIVNDFQKGDIAEGYSVSREKKESFPLTVTSAQKNPTAFYLCASSIGGEKYEQYFGPGTRLTVT.

The rearrangement links TRBV25-1 to TRBJ2-2; 8 positions match TRBD2. The CDR3 loop spans 17 amino acids. The germline V gene encodes CDR1 MGHDK and CDR2 SYGVNS. The V and J ends lost 3 bases and 4 bases, in that order; junction bases with no gene match: 10. The CDR3 nucleotides read TGTGCCAGCAGTGAGAGGGGAAAGCGGGGGAGCACCGGGGAGCTGTTTTTT. It encodes CASSERGKRGSTGELFF. Full variable domain (remainder filled in from reference TRBV25-1 and TRBJ2-2): EADIYQTPRYLVIGTGKKITLECSQTMGHDKMYWYQQDPGMELHLIHYSYGVNSTEKGDLSSESTVSRIRTEHFPLTLESARPSHTSQYLCASSERGKRGSTGELFFGEGSRLTVL.

This clonotype came up many times. This rearrangement joins TRBV7-3 to TRBJ2-1; tentatively, D is TRBD2 (5 bases). V was pared by 3 bases and J by 1 base, with 10 bases between. Germline lookup yields CDR1 SGHTA and CDR2 FQGTGA. This CDR3 spans 15 amino acids. Here the CDR3 DNA reads TGTGCCAGCAGCTTCCAGAGCGGATCCTACAATGAGCAGTTCTTC. Residues: CASSFQSGSYNEQFF.

This rearrangement joins TRBV5-1 to TRBJ2-7, with 8 bases fitting TRBD1. The junction had 4 bases not matched to a gene; V was cut back by 4 bases and J by 1 base. The germline V gene has CDR1 SGHRS and CDR2 YFSETQ. The length of the CDR3 is 14 residues. CDR3 in amino acids: CASSPGQASYEQYF. The CDR3 DNA reads TGCGCCAGCAGCCCGGGACAGGCTTCCTACGAGCAGTACTTC.

There are a few counts of this clonotype. In DNA form, the CDR3 reads TGTGCCAGCAGTTTCTCGATACAGGGTCGTTCAAAGGACCACGTAGAGACCCAGTACTTC. Protein sequence: CASSFSIQGRSKDHVETQYF. The chain recombines TRBV6-2 or TRBV6-3 with TRBJ2-5, with a tentative D call TRBD1 (6 bases). With 4 bases removed from V and 4 bases from J, the gap between germline ends came to 31 bases. This CDR3 spans 20 amino acids. Germline V gene lookup returns CDR1 MNHEY and CDR2 SVGEGT.

The table lists this clonotype with many counts. The genes are TRBV11-3 and TRBJ2-3; D not resolved. The V end lost 0 bases, the J end lost 2 bases, and 9 bases lay between the germline ends. From germline, CDR1 is SGHNT and CDR2 YENEEA. The CDR3 extends over 15 amino acids. CDR3 in DNA: TGTGCCAGCAGCTTAGACGGTCTACCCACAGATACGCAGTATTTT. Its protein is CASSLDGLPTDTQYF.

This chain joins TRBV28 and TRBJ2-7; D is unresolved. V was shortened by 6 bases and J by 0 bases, with 12 bases between the two germline ends. This CDR3 has 14 amino acids. Germline CDR1 reads MDHEN; CDR2 reads SYDVKM. The CDR3: CASSTMLDSYEQYF. In nucleotides, the CDR3 is TGTGCCAGCAGCACAATGCTTGACTCCTACGAGCAGTACTTC.

The chain is built from TRBV7-9 and TRBJ1-5; no definite D call. The CDR3 contains 14 residues. V lost 0 bases, J lost 0 bases, and 3 bases lay in between. In germline, CDR1 is SEHNR, CDR2 FQNEAQ (reference sequence). The CDR3 DNA reads TGTGCCAGCAGCTTAGCCAATAGCAATCAGCCCCAGCATTTT. This encodes CASSLANSNQPQHF. Looking up the rest from reference TRBV7-9 and TRBJ1-5 gives the full variable domain: DTGVSQNPRHKITKRGQNVTFRCDPISEHNRLYWYRQTLGQGPEFLTYFQNEAQLEKSRLLSDRFSAERPKGSFSTLEIQRTEQGDSAMYLCASSLANSNQPQHFGDGTRLSIL.

As concerns this clonotype: A much more abundant neighbour one base away suggests this may be a read error. This chain connects TRBV28 to TRBJ1-5; D is undetermined. CDR3 length: 12 residues. Germline-derived CDR1 and CDR2 are MDHEN and SYDVKM. Between the trimmed V and J ends, which lost 7 bases and 8 bases, there was a span of 12 bases. CDR3 DNA sequence: TGTGCCAGCACGGGCACTAATGAGCCCCAGCATTTT. Residues: CASTGTNEPQHF.

The rearrangement joins TRBV2 to TRBJ2-3; either TRBD1 or TRBD2 may supply D (6 bases each). The CDR3 contains 12 residues. With 7 bases removed from V and 5 bases from J, the gap between germline ends came to 10 bases. CDR1 SNHLY and CDR2 FYNNEI come from the germline V gene. CDR3 region: CASTEGGDTQYF. CDR3 DNA: TGTGCCAGCACCGAGGGGGGAGATACGCAGTATTTT.

The chain recombines TRBV11-2 with TRBJ1-2; a possible D gene is TRBD1 (6 bases). Germline V gene lookup returns CDR1 SGHAT and CDR2 FQNNGV. V was shortened by 0 bases and J by 4 bases, with 9 bases between the two germline ends. There are 14 residues in the CDR3. This CDR3 is CASSLDLGAYGYTF. In nucleotides, the CDR3 is TGTGCCAGCAGCTTAGATCTGGGGGCCTATGGCTACACCTTC. Combining the CDR3 with reference TRBV11-2 and TRBJ1-2 gives the whole variable domain EAGVAQSPRYKIIEKRQSVAFWCNPISGHATLYWYQQILGQGPKLLIQFQNNGVVDDSQLPKDRFSAERLKGVDSTLKIQPAKLEDSAVYLCASSLDLGAYGYTFGSGTRLTVV.

This clonotype was seen at least ten times. The gene calls are TRBV7-8 and TRBJ2-2; possibly TRBD1 for D (5 bases). Trimming took off 5 bases at V and 2 bases at J, with 15 bases between the two ends. The CDR3 is 16 residues long. Germline V gives CDR1 SGHVS, CDR2 FQNEAQ. The DNA of the CDR3 is TGTGCCAGCAGCCTACGGACACCCCCTAACACCGGGGAGCTGTTTTTT. Its translation is CASSLRTPPNTGELFF.

This clonotype occurred many times. The chain carries TRBV7-2 and TRBJ1-5; D possibly corresponds to TRBD1 (6 bases). Germline V lookup: CDR1 SGHTA, CDR2 FQGNSA. CDR3 size: 15 residues. Trimming removed 1 base at V and 4 bases at J, with 11 bases between. CDR3 bases: TGTGCCAGCAGCTTAGGAGGGCAGGGGAATCAGCCCCAGCATTTT. Translating gives CASSLGGQGNQPQHF. The full variable domain, completed using reference TRBV7-2 and TRBJ1-5, is GAGVSQSPSNKVTEKGKDVELRCDPISGHTALYWYRQSLGQGLEFLIYFQGNSAPDKSGLPSDRFSAERTGGSVSTLTIQRTQQEDSAVYLCASSLGGQGNQPQHFGDGTRLSIL.

In its sample, this clonotype was seen a few times. The chain uses TRBV20-1 and TRBJ1-2, with D uncertain. CDR3 length: 13 amino acids. Germline V gives CDR1 DFQATT, CDR2 SNEGSKA (reference sequence). CDR3 coding DNA: TGCAGCCCCCCTCCCGATCTGGTCTATGGCTACACCTTC. Translated: CSPPPDLVYGYTF.

This clonotype was seen many times. The genes are TRBV7-2 and TRBJ2-7; tentative D call: TRBD1 (6 bases). Germline CDR1 reads SGHTA; CDR2 reads FQGNSA. There are 15 residues in the CDR3. V was pared by 1 base and J by 1 base, with 11 bases between. The CDR3 loop is CASSLVEQGSYEQYF. The DNA of the CDR3 is TGTGCCAGCAGCTTAGTGGAACAGGGTTCCTACGAGCAGTACTTC.

This clonotype was observed a handful of times. The V gene is TRBV9, the J gene TRBJ1-5; tentatively, D is TRBD1 (5 bases). Germline V gene sequence: CDR1 SGDLS, CDR2 YYNGEE. The CDR3 contains 14 residues. Trimming stripped 4 bases from V and 7 bases from J, with 15 bases between. This CDR3 is CASSLGGGLQPQHF. DNA for the CDR3: TGTGCCAGCAGCCTCGGCGGGGGGTTGCAGCCCCAGCATTTT.

In this sample, this clonotype turned up a few times. This chain connects TRBV6-2 or TRBV6-3 to TRBJ2-2, with D perhaps matching TRBD2 (6 bases). There are 15 residues in the CDR3. Trimming removed 9 bases from V and 4 bases from J, with 18 bases in between. Germline CDR1 is MNHEY and CDR2 is SVGEGT. CDR3 loop: CARGGLNRPTGELFF. The CDR3 DNA is TGTGCCAGAGGAGGGTTGAACAGACCCACCGGGGAGCTGTTTTTT.

This clonotype was observed at least ten times. The V gene is TRBV3-1, the J gene TRBJ2-7; 13 bases fit TRBD2. Germline CDR1 is LGHDT and CDR2 is YNNKEL (reference sequence). The CDR3 sequence is 15 residues long. V lost 1 base, J lost 5 bases, and 2 bases stayed unmatched. CDR3 in DNA: TGTGCCAGCAGCCAAGGGACTAGCGGGAGCAACGAGCAGTACTTC. Encoded protein: CASSQGTSGSNEQYF.

The chain employs TRBV9 and TRBJ2-6; D is perhaps TRBD1 or TRBD2 (5 bases each). The V gene's germline CDR1 is SGDLS and CDR2 YYNGEE. CDR3 length: 16 amino acids. Trimming shortened V by 0 bases and J by 4 bases, and 11 bases separated the two germline ends. CDR3 DNA: TGTGCCAGCAGCGTAGGAGTCGGGACCGGGGCCAACGTCCTGACTTTC. It yields the protein CASSVGVGTGANVLTF.

This clonotype was counted a few times. The CDR3 DNA reads TGCAGTGCTCCTAAATTGGGGGCTGGTGGCTACACCTTC. Translating it yields CSAPKLGAGGYTF. The genes are TRBV20-1 and TRBJ1-2, with D possibly being TRBD1 (6 bases). V gave up 5 bases and J gave up 7 bases, with 17 bases separating them. This CDR3 comprises 13 residues. Germline CDR1 is DFQATT and CDR2 is SNEGSKA (reference sequence).

This clonotype occurred many times. V usage is TRBV7-2 and J usage is TRBJ2-5, with a weak D call TRBD1 (6 bases). CDR1 is SGHTA and CDR2 is FQGNSA in the germline V gene. Trimming pared 0 bases from V and 5 bases from J, leaving 13 bases between. The CDR3 loop spans 15 amino acids. CDR3 nucleotide sequence: TGTGCCAGCAGCTTAGCCAGGGGATCGGGGGAGACCCAGTACTTC. Residues: CASSLARGSGETQYF. Based on the CDR3 plus reference TRBV7-2 and TRBJ2-5, the full variable domain is GAGVSQSPSNKVTEKGKDVELRCDPISGHTALYWYRQSLGQGLEFLIYFQGNSAPDKSGLPSDRFSAERTGGSVSTLTIQRTQQEDSAVYLCASSLARGSGETQYFGPGTRLLVL.